Listed below are T cell receptor beta chains from one sample, sequenced in a study of shared clonotypes between healthy human individuals. Assay: immunoSEQ multiplex PCR; the TCRdb copy retains only in-frame clones and omits some. Of 1.4 million or so clones detected, around 98.5% appear once; the ten largest clones hold roughly 0.35%. The sequencing sample was made of naive CD4+ T cells sorted from blood. Every receptor here comes from a man aged 25 to 40 in good health. The CDR3 runs from the conserved cysteine through the conserved F or W. A D gene is named only where the DNA matches it firmly. Size tells how often a clone was seen (once, few, many) or the class of an expanded clone, and some rows leave it out.

CDR3 protein: CASSSGETEAFF
CDR3 DNA: TGCGCCAGCAGCTCAGGGGAGACTGAAGCTTTCTTT
J gene: TRBJ1-1
clone size: -
V gene: TRBV5-1
D gene: -

CDR3 protein: CASSSSSGRIYNEQFF
CDR3 DNA: TGTGCCAGCAGTTCGTCTAGCGGGAGAATTTACAATGAGCAGTTCTTC
J gene: TRBJ2-1
clone size: -
V gene: TRBV6-5
D gene: TRBD2

CDR3 protein: CASSLGGSERFQETQYF
CDR3 DNA: TGTGCCAGCAGCTTGGGAGGGAGCGAGCGATTCCAAGAGACCCAGTACTTC
J gene: TRBJ2-5
clone size: once
V gene: TRBV11-2
D gene: TRBD2

CDR3 protein: CASSDQSDNEQFF
CDR3 DNA: TGTGCCAGCAGTGACCAGTCGGACAATGAGCAGTTCTTC
J gene: TRBJ2-1
clone size: -
V gene: TRBV2
D gene: -

CDR3 protein: CASSGYSGTFF
CDR3 DNA: TGTGCCAGCAGTGGATACTCCGGGACTTTCTTT
J gene: TRBJ1-1
clone size: -
V gene: TRBV25-1
D gene: -

CDR3 protein: CASSPTRGREGTEAFF
CDR3 DNA: TGTGCCAGCTCACCCACACGGGGCAGGGAGGGCACTGAAGCTTTCTTT
J gene: TRBJ1-1
clone size: -
V gene: TRBV18
D gene: -

CDR3 protein: CASSPGTGFSEQYF
CDR3 DNA: TGTGCCAGCAGCCCCGGGACAGGGTTCTCCGAGCAGTACTTC
J gene: TRBJ2-7
clone size: -
V gene: TRBV16
D gene: TRBD1

CDR3 protein: CASSLQTGYEQYF
CDR3 DNA: TGCGCCAGCAGCCTTCAGACAGGGTATGAGCAGTACTTC
J gene: TRBJ2-7
clone size: -
V gene: TRBV5-1
D gene: TRBD1

CDR3 protein: CASSEIAGVPDTQYF
CDR3 DNA: TGCGCCAGCAGTGAAATAGCGGGAGTCCCAGATACGCAGTATTTT
J gene: TRBJ2-3
clone size: -
V gene: TRBV10-1
D gene: TRBD2

CDR3 protein: CASSLQERGTQYF
CDR3 DNA: TGCGCCAGCAGCTTGCAGGAAAGGGGGACCCAGTACTTC
J gene: TRBJ2-5
clone size: -
V gene: TRBV5-1
D gene: -

CDR3 protein: CASSFRGGNYEQYF
CDR3 DNA: TGTGCCAGCAGCTTTAGAGGGGGCAACTACGAGCAGTACTTC
J gene: TRBJ2-7
clone size: -
V gene: TRBV5-4
D gene: TRBD1

CDR3 protein: CASSSGQGANYEQYF
CDR3 DNA: TGTGCCAGCAGCTCGGGACAGGGGGCAAACTACGAGCAGTACTTC
J gene: TRBJ2-7
clone size: -
V gene: TRBV11-3
D gene: TRBD1

CDR3 protein: CASSLADPKHTDTQYF
CDR3 DNA: TGTGCCAGCAGCTTAGCAGACCCTAAACACACAGATACGCAGTATTTT
J gene: TRBJ2-3
clone size: -
V gene: TRBV7-6
D gene: -

CDR3 protein: CASSPRLSEAFF
CDR3 DNA: TGTGCCAGCAGCCCCCGCCTGTCTGAAGCTTTCTTT
J gene: TRBJ1-1
clone size: -
V gene: TRBV7-6
D gene: -

CDR3 protein: CASSPGHGTAYEQYF
CDR3 DNA: TGTGCCAGCTCACCGGGGCACGGGACAGCCTACGAGCAGTACTTC
J gene: TRBJ2-7
clone size: -
V gene: TRBV18
D gene: TRBD1

CDR3 protein: CASSVLQGDSTDTQYF
CDR3 DNA: TGTGCCAGCAGCGTACTCCAGGGAGATAGCACAGATACGCAGTATTTT
J gene: TRBJ2-3
clone size: -
V gene: TRBV9
D gene: -

CDR3 protein: CASRGQGPLEQYF
CDR3 DNA: TGTGCCAGCAGGGGGCAGGGACCCCTCGAGCAGTACTTC
J gene: TRBJ2-7
clone size: -
V gene: TRBV6-6
D gene: -

CDR3 protein: CASSREGLHTGELFF
CDR3 DNA: TGCGCCAGCAGCCGGGAGGGACTCCACACCGGGGAGCTGTTTTTT
J gene: TRBJ2-2
clone size: -
V gene: TRBV4-3
D gene: TRBD2

CDR3 protein: CASTLGHLGSLDTQYF
CDR3 DNA: TGTGCCAGTACCCTGGGCCATCTCGGGAGTTTGGATACGCAGTATTTT
J gene: TRBJ2-3
clone size: -
V gene: TRBV19
D gene: -

CDR3 protein: CASSQSVGRTSYEQYF
CDR3 DNA: TGCGCCAGCAGCCAATCCGTGGGCAGGACGAGCTACGAGCAGTACTTC
J gene: TRBJ2-7
clone size: -
V gene: TRBV4-1
D gene: -

CDR3 protein: CASSPPSAGSGELFF
CDR3 DNA: TGTGCCAGCTCACCACCTTCTGCGGGCTCCGGGGAGCTGTTTTTT
J gene: TRBJ2-2
clone size: -
V gene: TRBV18
D gene: -

CDR3 protein: CASSTKGNQPQHF
CDR3 DNA: TGTGCCAGCTCGACGAAGGGCAATCAGCCCCAGCATTTT
J gene: TRBJ1-5
clone size: -
V gene: TRBV18
D gene: -

CDR3 protein: CASSLDPSGWYGYTF
CDR3 DNA: TGCGCCAGCAGCTTGGACCCATCGGGTTGGTATGGCTACACCTTC
J gene: TRBJ1-2
clone size: -
V gene: TRBV5-1
D gene: -

CDR3 protein: CASRDSGTVIYYEQYF
CDR3 DNA: TGTGCCAGCAGGGACTCCGGGACAGTGATTTACTACGAGCAGTACTTC
J gene: TRBJ2-7
clone size: -
V gene: TRBV28
D gene: TRBD1

CDR3 protein: CTTQPGQVYNEQFF
CDR3 DNA: TGCACCACCCAGCCGGGACAGGTCTACAATGAGCAGTTCTTC
J gene: TRBJ2-1
clone size: once
V gene: TRBV29-1
D gene: TRBD1

CDR3 protein: CASSPHPLAGNTIYF
CDR3 DNA: TGTGCCAGCAGCCCCCATCCCCTCGCTGGAAACACCATATATTTT
J gene: TRBJ1-3
clone size: -
V gene: TRBV14
D gene: -

CDR3 protein: CASSAPGLAGFSLYEQYF
CDR3 DNA: TGTGCCAGCAGCGCGCCGGGACTAGCGGGATTTTCTCTCTACGAGCAGTACTTC
J gene: TRBJ2-7
clone size: -
V gene: TRBV7-2
D gene: TRBD2

CDR3 protein: CASSEVVGLAGGKKEFF
CDR3 DNA: TGTGCCAGCAGTGAAGTTGTCGGACTAGCGGGAGGGAAAAAGGAGTTCTTC
J gene: TRBJ2-1
clone size: -
V gene: TRBV6-1
D gene: TRBD2

CDR3 protein: CASSATASYEQYF
CDR3 DNA: TGTGCCAGCAGCGCGACTGCCTCCTACGAGCAGTACTTC
J gene: TRBJ2-7
clone size: -
V gene: TRBV9
D gene: -

CDR3 protein: CASSQDDGFFYEQYF
CDR3 DNA: TGTGCCAGCAGCCAAGACGACGGATTTTTTTACGAGCAGTACTTC
J gene: TRBJ2-7
clone size: -
V gene: TRBV14
D gene: -

CDR3 protein: CASSIVEGAVTEAFF
CDR3 DNA: TGTGCCAGTAGTATAGTGGAGGGAGCAGTCACTGAAGCTTTCTTT
J gene: TRBJ1-1
clone size: -
V gene: TRBV19
D gene: -

CDR3 protein: CASSLSLGGYTF
CDR3 DNA: TGTGCCAGCAGTTTATCCTTGGGAGGCTACACCTTC
J gene: TRBJ1-2
clone size: -
V gene: TRBV28
D gene: -

CDR3 protein: CASSWKATDTQYF
CDR3 DNA: TGCGCCAGCAGCTGGAAAGCCACAGATACGCAGTATTTT
J gene: TRBJ2-3
clone size: -
V gene: TRBV5-1
D gene: -

CDR3 protein: CASSLLGADTQYF
CDR3 DNA: TGCGCCAGCAGCTTGCTGGGGGCAGATACGCAGTATTTT
J gene: TRBJ2-3
clone size: -
V gene: TRBV5-1
D gene: -

CDR3 protein: CASRLTSGGTDTQYF
CDR3 DNA: TGTGCCAGCAGGCTAACTAGCGGGGGCACAGATACGCAGTATTTT
J gene: TRBJ2-3
clone size: -
V gene: TRBV6-4
D gene: TRBD2

CDR3 protein: CASSVELAGANTGELFF
CDR3 DNA: TGTGCCAGCAGCGTAGAGTTAGCGGGAGCGAACACCGGGGAGCTGTTTTTT
J gene: TRBJ2-2
clone size: -
V gene: TRBV9
D gene: TRBD2

CDR3 protein: CASSHRVGAGYGYTF
CDR3 DNA: TGTGCCAGTAGCCACCGTGTCGGGGCGGGCTATGGCTACACCTTC
J gene: TRBJ1-2
clone size: -
V gene: TRBV19
D gene: -

CDR3 protein: CASSPNEGVSYEQYF
CDR3 DNA: TGTGCCAGCTCACCTAATGAGGGGGTCTCCTACGAGCAGTACTTC
J gene: TRBJ2-7
clone size: -
V gene: TRBV18
D gene: -

CDR3 protein: CASSDRDSNSYEQYF
CDR3 DNA: TGTGCCAGCAGTGACCGGGACAGCAACTCCTACGAGCAGTACTTC
J gene: TRBJ2-7
clone size: -
V gene: TRBV27
D gene: TRBD1

CDR3 protein: CATGTYNNEQFF
CDR3 DNA: TGTGCCACGGGGACCTATAACAATGAGCAGTTCTTC
J gene: TRBJ2-1
clone size: -
V gene: TRBV19
D gene: -

CDR3 protein: CASSLAGSGATSYEQYF
CDR3 DNA: TGCGCCAGCAGCTTGGCGGGTAGCGGGGCTACCTCCTACGAGCAGTACTTC
J gene: TRBJ2-7
clone size: -
V gene: TRBV5-1
D gene: TRBD2

CDR3 protein: CASTPGQPGRGSYEQYF
CDR3 DNA: TGTGCCAGCACCCCGGGGCAGCCGGGACGGGGCTCCTACGAGCAGTACTTC
J gene: TRBJ2-7
clone size: -
V gene: TRBV5-4
D gene: -

CDR3 protein: CASQTMGATDTQYF
CDR3 DNA: TGTGCCAGTCAAACGATGGGCGCAACAGATACGCAGTATTTT
J gene: TRBJ2-3
clone size: -
V gene: TRBV19
D gene: -

CDR3 protein: CASSAPGRQFF
CDR3 DNA: TGTGCCAGCAGTGCGCCTGGGCGGCAGTTCTTC
J gene: TRBJ2-1
clone size: -
V gene: TRBV28
D gene: -

CDR3 protein: CASTSPPGGRVNEQFF
CDR3 DNA: TGTGCCAGCACCTCGCCCCCAGGGGGCAGGGTCAATGAGCAGTTCTTC
J gene: TRBJ2-1
clone size: -
V gene: TRBV28
D gene: TRBD1

CDR3 protein: CASSLLAGKKETQYF
CDR3 DNA: TGCGCCAGCAGCCTTTTAGCGGGAAAGAAAGAGACCCAGTACTTC
J gene: TRBJ2-5
clone size: -
V gene: TRBV5-1
D gene: TRBD2

CDR3 protein: CASSAPRSSRAGELFF
CDR3 DNA: TGTGCCAGCAGCGCGCCGAGGAGTTCTCGGGCCGGGGAGCTGTTTTTT
J gene: TRBJ2-2
clone size: -
V gene: TRBV9
D gene: -

CDR3 protein: CASSNPMGETQYF
CDR3 DNA: TGTGCCAGCAGCAATCCGATGGGGGAGACCCAGTACTTC
J gene: TRBJ2-5
clone size: -
V gene: TRBV21-1
D gene: -

CDR3 protein: CASSFYGQSRETQYF
CDR3 DNA: TGTGCCAGCAGTTTCTATGGACAGTCTCGAGAGACCCAGTACTTC
J gene: TRBJ2-5
clone size: once
V gene: TRBV28
D gene: -